This T cell receptor (beta chain) comes out of a study of molecular identifiers for immune sequencing clone quantification. To note about this clonotype: Its matching antigen is unknown.

Study-wide results and limits: Whereas clones above 20 RNA copies held under 1% of naive-cell molecules, they held over 98% of effector molecules. Because of identical TCR molecules sharing a barcode, sizes of highly expanded clones could be underestimated.

TCRdb used MiXCR to reprocess the PCR reads, holding one entry per CDR3 protein. This sample carries about half a million distinct CDR3 sequences, about 26% of them seen once, and the ten largest clones take about 0.75%. This receptor was identified in a human donor in good health. Some libraries in this study had Jurkat cell RNA spiked in. Material: naive CD8+ T cells from blood, with Jurkat cell RNA spiked in. The subset is: FACS-sorted CD8+CD4-CCR7+CD45RA+ naive T cells.

CDR3 loop: CASRPGPRQGSNQPQHF. The CDR3 DNA is TGTGCCAGCAGACCCGGACCCCGGCAGGGGAGCAATCAGCCCCAGCATTTT. This chain links TRBV11-2 with TRBJ1-5; maybe TRBD1 (6 bases). The CDR3 extends over 17 amino acids. V lost 6 bases and J lost 1, with 19 bases in between. The germline CDR1 and CDR2 sequences are SGHAT and FQNNGV. The full variable domain, completed using reference TRBV11-2 and TRBJ1-5, is EAGVAQSPRYKIIEKRQSVAFWCNPISGHATLYWYQQILGQGPKLLIQFQNNGVVDDSQLPKDRFSAERLKGVDSTLKIQPAKLEDSAVYLCASRPGPRQGSNQPQHFGDGTRLSIL.